This T cell receptor (beta chain) was sequenced for a study of T cell responses to AZD1222 COVID-19 vaccine. General observations from the study: Reportedly, close to half of spike-specific TCRs are directed against unmutated variant regions. Vaccine-associated CD4 TCRs spanned spike, dominant at 160-218 and 743-854. Baseline antibody screening turned up just a handful of seropositive AZD1222 recipients.

V gave up 4 bases and J gave up 6 bases, with 10 bases separating them. From germline, CDR1 is MDHEN and CDR2 SYDVKM. This CDR3 region has 12 residues. With regard to this clone: What it recognizes is unknown.

Sequenced by immunoSEQ multiplex PCR; TCRdb stores in-frame clones only, minus some. The table records roughly 130,000 clones, more than 85% of them present only once. The TCR comes from an adult in good health. J is TRBJ2-7 and V is TRBV28; maybe TRBD1 (6 bases). The sequencing used peripheral blood, collected on day 0 of AZD1222 vaccination. The CDR3 spells CASSSLGGEQYF. The CDR3 nucleotides read TGTGCCAGCAGTTCCTTAGGGGGCGAGCAGTACTTC.